The 5 T cell receptor beta chains listed next were all sequenced from one sample in a study of OX40 agonist ivuxolimab in advanced cancers. The repertoire was sequenced with immunoSEQ multiplex PCR; TCRdb's copy has only in-frame clones and lacks some. This sample has fewer than 90,000 clones, with 89% found just once. The material was CD4+ or CD8+ T cells sorted from blood, obtained in a trial of the OX40 agonist ivuxolimab. These TCRs come from an adult with an advanced solid tumor such as melanoma, head and neck, liver or kidney cancer.

V and J are TRBV4-3 and TRBJ2-2, with D maybe TRBD2 (5 bases). This CDR3 spans 15 amino acids. V was clipped by 4 bases and J by 5 bases, with 14 bases between them. CDR1 LGHNA and CDR2 YSLEER come from the germline V gene. In nucleotides, the CDR3 is TGCGCCAGCAGCCCCCTGGTAGAGGGAACCGGGGAGCTGTTTTTT. Translation: CASSPLVEGTGELFF.

J is TRBJ2-3 and V is TRBV30; a weak D match, TRBD1 (5 bases). The CDR3 runs to 13 residues. Trimming stripped 8 bases from V and 2 bases from J, with 14 bases between. Germline V lookup: CDR1 GTSNPN, CDR2 SVGIG (reference sequence). The CDR3 nucleotides are TGTGCCGTGGCAAGGGGTGACACAGATACGCAGTATTTT. It is translated as CAVARGDTDTQYF.

The rearrangement uses TRBV11-2 and TRBJ1-3; TRBD1 might be the D (5 bases). V lost 4 bases and J lost 4, with 8 bases in between. CDR3 length: 13 residues. The V gene's germline CDR1 is SGHAT and CDR2 FQNNGV. CDR3 DNA sequence: TGTGCCAGCAGCTGGCAGGGCGGAAACACCATATATTTT. Protein: CASSWQGGNTIYF.

V is TRBV10-1 and J is TRBJ2-3; 12 nucleotides agree with TRBD2. Trimming at V came to 0 bases and at J to 0 bases, leaving 1 base not matched to a gene. Per germline, CDR1 WNHNN and CDR2 SYGVQD (reference sequence). The CDR3 extends over 17 amino acids. CDR3 loop: CASSESTSGGSTDTQYF. CDR3 nucleotides: TGCGCCAGCAGTGAGTCGACTAGCGGGGGCAGCACAGATACGCAGTATTTT.

This clone was seen only once. The genes are TRBV19 and TRBJ2-1; tentative D call: TRBD1 (6 bases). CDR3 length: 14 residues. CDR1 is LNHDA, CDR2 SQIVND, per germline (reference sequence). Trimming removed 5 bases from V and 7 bases from J, with 15 bases in between. CDR3 nucleotide sequence: TGTGCCAGTAGTGGAACCGGGACAACGAATGAGCAGTTCTTC. Its translation: CASSGTGTTNEQFF. The full variable domain, rest sourced from reference TRBV19 and TRBJ2-1, is DGGITQSPKYLFRKEGQNVTLSCEQNLNHDAMYWYRQDPGQGLRLIYYSQIVNDFQKGDIAEGYSVSREKKESFPLTVTSAQKNPTAFYLCASSGTGTTNEQFFGPGTRLTVL.